This TCR beta chain derives from a study of breast tumors, draining lymph nodes, adjacent tissues. This clonotype has ten or more counts. What it recognizes is unknown. Breast cancer patients provided tissue from their axillary draining lymph nodes. Each CDR3 protein is one row after TCRdb ran MiXCR on the multiplex PCR reads. The sample has 150,000 to 200,000 distinct CDR3 sequences, about 33% seen once. Whole-study findings and limits: Findings are consistent with lymph node origin and intratumoral expansion of most tumor T cells. Compared with basal-like, luminal-like tumors shared significantly more repertoire with nontumor tissue. Tumor repertoires ranked between lymph nodes and nontumor tissue in diversity, with V and J gene preferences.

V gave up 3 bases and J gave up 4 bases; unmatched junction bases: 3. Germline assignment: CDR1 SEHNR and CDR2 FQNEAQ (reference sequence). The CDR3 is 15 amino acids. The sequencing sample was made of axillary lymph node tissue. The chain joins TRBV7-9 to TRBJ1-3; 10 bases fit TRBD1. This TCR was recovered from a female donor with breast cancer. Some clones in this sample may be carry-over from other donors' samples. The CDR3 is CASSFSGQGGNTIYF. The CDR3 nucleotides are TGTGCCAGCAGCTTCTCGGGACAGGGGGGAAACACCATATATTTT.